Below, 20 T cell receptor beta chains from the same sample are listed, as sequenced in a study of T cell responses to AZD1222 COVID-19 vaccine. Here immunoSEQ multiplex PCR was the method, and the copy in TCRdb shows in-frame clones only, minus some. The repertoire includes over 200,000 clones, about 94% of them detected once, and around 1.7% sits in the top ten. The source was peripheral blood, collected 28 days after the second dose of the MenACWY control vaccine. These receptors originate from an adult who received the MenACWY meningococcal vaccine as a control.

In this sample, this clone turned up once. The V and J genes are TRBV6-5 and TRBJ2-7; D is possibly TRBD1 or TRBD2 (5 bases each). Germline V CDR1 and CDR2: MNHEY, SVGAGI. Deletions cut 8 bases from V and 4 bases from J, with 15 bases between. CDR3 size: 13 residues. CDR3 DNA: TGTGCCAGCCTCCACCCGGGGCCATACGAGCAGTACTTC. It codes for CASLHPGPYEQYF.

The rearrangement uses TRBV12-3 or TRBV12-4 and TRBJ1-4; D unclear. V lost 3 bases to trimming and J lost 10 bases, with 12 bases between them. The CDR3 consists of 13 residues. CDR3 in amino acids: CASSFGRVAKLFF. The CDR3, as DNA: TGTGCCAGCAGTTTTGGTCGGGTTGCAAAACTGTTTTTT.

The chain uses TRBV6-2 or TRBV6-3 and TRBJ2-7; 7 nucleotides match TRBD2. The CDR3 covers 12 residues. Germline V lookup: CDR1 MNHEY, CDR2 SVGEGT. V dropped 5 bases and J dropped 4; count of bases not matched to a gene: 2. CDR3 sequence: CASSTGGYEQYF. CDR3 DNA sequence: TGTGCCAGCAGTACGGGGGGATACGAGCAGTACTTC.

The chain combines TRBV28 with TRBJ2-7; D tentatively reads TRBD1 or TRBD2 (5 bases each). CDR1 MDHEN and CDR2 SYDVKM come from the germline V gene. Trimming removed 4 bases at V and 0 bases at J, with 16 bases between. CDR3 length: 16 amino acids. The CDR3 loop is CASSSPGTGSSYEQYF. CDR3 nucleotides: TGTGCCAGCAGTTCACCGGGGACGGGAAGCTCCTACGAGCAGTACTTC.

The gene calls are TRBV19 and TRBJ1-2, with TRBD1 identical over 7 bases. Trimming removed 10 bases from V and 0 bases from J; junction bases left unmatched: 5. CDR1 LNHDA and CDR2 SQIVND come from the germline V gene (reference sequence). This CDR3 region has 13 residues. CDR3 in amino acids: CATTGTANYGYTF. In DNA, the CDR3 is TGTGCCACTACCGGGACAGCTAACTATGGCTACACCTTC.

This sequence joins TRBV27 and TRBJ2-5; no clear D gene. CDR3 length: 16 amino acids. The V end lost 1 base, the J end lost 0 bases, and 12 bases lay between the germline ends. CDR1 and CDR2 from the germline V gene are MNHEY and SMNVEV (reference sequence). This CDR3 is CASSLYPASYQETQYF. The CDR3, as DNA: TGTGCCAGCAGTTTATATCCAGCCAGCTACCAAGAGACCCAGTACTTC.

V gene TRBV7-9 combines with J gene TRBJ2-3; D is unresolved. Between the trimmed V and J ends, which lost 6 bases and 2 bases, there was a span of 6 bases. Germline V lookup: CDR1 SEHNR, CDR2 FQNEAQ (reference sequence). The CDR3 runs 12 residues. The CDR3 loop is CASRQFTDTQYF. The CDR3, as DNA: TGTGCCAGCAGGCAATTCACAGATACGCAGTATTTT. Variable domain in full (rest from reference TRBV7-9 and TRBJ2-3): DTGVSQNPRHKITKRGQNVTFRCDPISEHNRLYWYRQTLGQGPEFLTYFQNEAQLEKSRLLSDRFSAERPKGSFSTLEIQRTEQGDSAMYLCASRQFTDTQYFGPGTRLTVL.

The chain has TRBV4-3 and TRBJ2-7; 8 bases match TRBD2. This CDR3 is built from 16 residues. Looked up from germline, CDR1 is LGHNA and CDR2 is YSLEER. Unmatched junction bases numbered 8, after V lost 1 base and J lost 3 bases. Written as DNA, the CDR3 is TGCGCCAGCAGCCAAGGCGCGACTAGCGAATACTACGAGCAGTACTTC. It yields the protein CASSQGATSEYYEQYF.

The chain has TRBV27 and TRBJ2-7, with D possibly being TRBD2 (6 bases). CDR1 and CDR2 from the germline V gene are MNHEY and SMNVEV (reference sequence). This CDR3 has 14 residues. V lost 6 bases to trimming and J lost 2 bases, with 14 bases between them. The CDR3 region has the DNA TGTGCCAGCAGGCCCGGGGGATGGACCTACGAGCAGTACTTC. It specifies CASRPGGWTYEQYF.

This clone was seen only once. This rearrangement joins TRBV18 to TRBJ2-5; the D gene is possibly TRBD2 (7 bases). The V and J ends lost 2 bases and 4 bases respectively, with 11 bases between them. There are 14 residues in the CDR3. Germline CDR1 reads KGHSH; CDR2 reads LQKENI. This CDR3 is CASSPRGGPETQYF. The CDR3 DNA reads TGTGCCAGCTCACCAAGGGGGGGCCCAGAGACCCAGTACTTC.

The chain joins TRBV30 to TRBJ2-7; tentatively, D is TRBD1 (5 bases). Germline CDR1 and CDR2: GTSNPN and SVGIG (reference sequence). V was cut by 2 bases and J by 0 bases, with 14 bases left in between. The CDR3 is made up of 15 amino acids. CDR3 region: CAWSSTGGVSYEQYF. CDR3 nucleotides: TGTGCCTGGAGTTCAACAGGCGGCGTCTCCTACGAGCAGTACTTC.

The gene calls are TRBV2 and TRBJ1-1, with a possible D match to TRBD1 (6 bases). CDR1 is SNHLY and CDR2 is FYNNEI in the germline V gene. Trimming stripped 6 bases from V and 2 bases from J, with 13 bases between. This CDR3 comprises 14 residues. CDR3 DNA sequence: TGTGCCAGCAGGCGGGGGGCGTACAACACTGAAGCTTTCTTT. Protein product: CASRRGAYNTEAFF.

The gene calls are TRBV6-5 and TRBJ1-5; no clear D gene. The germline V gene encodes CDR1 MNHEY and CDR2 SVGAGI. The CDR3 has 12 amino acids. Trimming stripped 6 bases from V and 3 bases from J, with 6 bases between. CDR3 region: CASRDSNQPQHF. CDR3 in DNA: TGTGCCAGCAGGGACTCCAATCAGCCCCAGCATTTT.

The chain combines TRBV7-2 with TRBJ1-1; maybe TRBD1 (5 bases). From germline, CDR1 is SGHTA and CDR2 FQGNSA. Deletions cut 7 bases from V and 1 base from J, with 13 bases between. CDR3 length equals 14 residues. CDR3 DNA sequence: TGTGCCAGCAACGATAATACAGGGAACACTGAAGCTTTCTTT. As protein: CASNDNTGNTEAFF.

This chain links TRBV18 with TRBJ2-1, with 9 bases that match TRBD1. Germline CDR1 KGHSH, CDR2 LQKENI. J lost 0 bases, V lost 5 bases, and 5 bases had no gene match. The CDR3 has 16 residues. CDR3 sequence reads: CASSTLQGASYNEQFF. CDR3 DNA sequence: TGTGCCAGCTCAACGTTACAGGGGGCCTCCTACAATGAGCAGTTCTTC.

This chain joins TRBV11-2 and TRBJ2-5; D gene uncertain. The length of the CDR3 is 15 residues. The germline CDR1 and CDR2 sequences are SGHAT and FQNNGV. Trimming stripped 3 bases from V and 1 base from J, with 12 bases between. The CDR3 DNA sequence: TGTGCCAGCAGCTTTTGGCAGGCCCCCCAAGAGACCCAGTACTTC. It yields the protein CASSFWQAPQETQYF.

The chain joins TRBV15 to TRBJ2-1; the D gene is possibly TRBD1 (6 bases). V was clipped by 9 bases and J by 3 bases, with 12 bases between them. The CDR3 spans 13 residues. Germline-derived CDR1 and CDR2 are LNHNV and YYDKDF (reference sequence). CDR3 amino acids: CATAGAHYNEQFF. As DNA, the CDR3 is TGTGCCACGGCAGGGGCTCACTACAATGAGCAGTTCTTC. Full variable domain (rest looked up from reference TRBV15 and TRBJ2-1): DAMVIQNPRYQVTQFGKPVTLSCSQTLNHNVMYWYQQKSSQAPKLLFHYYDKDFNNEADTPDNFQSRRPNTSFCFLDIRSPGLGDTAMYLCATAGAHYNEQFFGPGTRLTVL.

This rearrangement joins TRBV18 to TRBJ2-7, with D uncertain. The germline V gene has CDR1 KGHSH and CDR2 LQKENI. Trimming cost V 5 bases and J 4 bases, with 9 bases left between them. The length of the CDR3 is 12 residues. The CDR3, as DNA: TGTGCCAGCTCATCCGACTTGTACGAGCAGTACTTC. Its translation is CASSSDLYEQYF.

The chain has TRBV12-3 or TRBV12-4 and TRBJ1-4; D is undetermined. The CDR3 is 13 residues long. V shed 7 bases and J shed 8 bases, with 14 bases lying between them. Here the CDR3 reads CASTGGQFEKLFF. DNA of the CDR3: TGTGCCAGCACCGGAGGGCAGTTCGAAAAACTGTTTTTT.

This clone has only one observation. The chain recombines TRBV10-1 with TRBJ1-2; 8 bases agree with TRBD1. Unmatched junction bases numbered 13, after V lost 6 bases and J lost 13 bases. In germline, CDR1 is WNHNN, CDR2 SYGVQD (reference sequence). The CDR3 runs to 13 residues. The CDR3 coding sequence is TGCGCCAGCAGGGGTAGGACAGGGATCGGGTTCACCTTC. Translated: CASRGRTGIGFTF.